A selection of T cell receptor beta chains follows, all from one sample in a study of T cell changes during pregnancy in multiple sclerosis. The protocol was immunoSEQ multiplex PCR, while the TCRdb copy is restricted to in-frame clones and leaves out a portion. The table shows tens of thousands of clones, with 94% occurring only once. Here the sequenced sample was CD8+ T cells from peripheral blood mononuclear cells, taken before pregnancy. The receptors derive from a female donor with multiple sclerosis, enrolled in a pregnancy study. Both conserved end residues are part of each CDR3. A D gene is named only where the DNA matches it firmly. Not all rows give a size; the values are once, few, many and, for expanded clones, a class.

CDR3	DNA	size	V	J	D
CASSPATENYGYTF	TGCGCCAGCAGCCCTGCGACGGAGAACTATGGCTACACCTTC	-	TRBV5-1	TRBJ1-2	-
CASSIGSFSNQPQHF	TGTGCCAGTAGTATCGGTTCCTTTAGCAATCAGCCCCAGCATTTT	-	TRBV19	TRBJ1-5	-
CASSLGPKAAGGGNEQFF	TGCGCCAGCAGCTTGGGTCCGAAAGCGGCGGGAGGCGGCAATGAGCAGTTCTTC	-	TRBV5-1	TRBJ2-1	TRBD2
CASSAIQDGNEQFF	TGTGCCAGTAGTGCAATACAGGACGGCAATGAGCAGTTCTTC	-	TRBV19	TRBJ2-1	-
CASSLGAGFAFF	TGCGCCAGCAGCTTGGGGGCAGGGTTCGCTTTCTTT	-	TRBV5-1	TRBJ1-1	-
CAISDRPNTGELFF	TGTGCCATCAGTGACCGTCCTAACACCGGGGAGCTGTTTTTT	-	TRBV10-3	TRBJ2-2	-
CASSAGTDYGYTF	TGTGCCAGTAGTGCCGGGACAGACTATGGCTACACCTTC	-	TRBV19	TRBJ1-2	TRBD1
CASSQAWRSNEKLFF	TGCGCCAGCAGCCAAGCATGGAGGTCTAATGAAAAACTGTTTTTT	few	TRBV4-1	TRBJ1-4	-
CASSLGPFSYEQYF	TGTGCCAGCAGTTTAGGGCCGTTCTCCTACGAGCAGTACTTC	-	TRBV27	TRBJ2-7	-
CAWSVTGGGGYTF	TGTGCCTGGAGTGTTACAGGGGGCGGTGGCTACACCTTC	once	TRBV30	TRBJ1-2	TRBD1
CASKGQGAGTGELFF	TGTGCCAGCAAAGGGCAGGGGGCGGGCACCGGGGAGCTGTTTTTT	-	TRBV7-8	TRBJ2-2	TRBD1
CATSRGLTDTQYF	TGTGCCACCAGCAGAGGTCTGACAGATACGCAGTATTTT	-	TRBV15	TRBJ2-3	-
CASSDLQGKYF	TGTGCCAGCAGCGATCTACAGGGGAAGTACTTC	-	TRBV5-6	TRBJ2-7	TRBD1
CASSPGGTEAFF	TGTGCCAGCAGCCCGGGGGGTACTGAAGCTTTCTTT	-	TRBV7-9	TRBJ1-1	-
CASSQAGAGDTQYF	TGTGCCAGCAGCCAAGCGGGAGCGGGCGATACGCAGTATTTT	-	TRBV9	TRBJ2-3	TRBD2
CASSYGDLAYEQYF	TGTGCCAGCAGTTACGGAGACTTAGCCTACGAGCAGTACTTC	-	TRBV6-5	TRBJ2-7	-
CASSYSQGGFDEQYF	TGTGCCAGCAGTTACTCCCAGGGAGGATTTGACGAGCAGTACTTC	medium-sized	TRBV6-5	TRBJ2-7	-
CASTATGSTNEKLFF	TGCGCCAGCACGGCTACAGGTTCAACTAATGAAAAACTGTTTTTT	-	TRBV5-1	TRBJ1-4	-
CASSPWAQPTDTQYF	TGTGCCAGCAGCCCTTGGGCCCAACCCACAGATACGCAGTATTTT	-	TRBV9	TRBJ2-3	-
CASSQDRNQPQHF	TGCGCCAGCAGCCAAGATCGTAATCAGCCCCAGCATTTT	-	TRBV4-3	TRBJ1-5	-
CASSQDYSGGTDTQYF	TGCGCCAGCAGCCAAGATTACAGCGGGGGCACAGATACGCAGTATTTT	-	TRBV4-3	TRBJ2-3	TRBD2
CACWASYNEQFF	TGTGCCTGCTGGGCTTCCTACAATGAGCAGTTCTTC	-	TRBV30	TRBJ2-1	-
CASSSRTRDEKLFF	TGTGCCAGCAGTTCCCGGACAAGAGATGAAAAACTGTTTTTT	-	TRBV27	TRBJ1-4	-
CASSLVRVGDMPYNEQFF	TGTGCCAGCAGCTTAGTTCGGGTCGGGGACATGCCCTACAATGAGCAGTTCTTC	once	TRBV7-6	TRBJ2-1	-
CASRGGTSGMKTQYF	TGTGCCAGCAGGGGGGGGACTAGCGGGATGAAGACCCAGTACTTC	-	TRBV27	TRBJ2-5	TRBD2
CASSVAPVHGYTF	TGCGCCAGCAGCGTCGCGCCCGTCCATGGCTACACCTTC	-	TRBV4-1	TRBJ1-2	-
CSGDSENTGELFF	TGCAGCGGGGACAGCGAGAACACCGGGGAGCTGTTTTTT	-	TRBV29-1	TRBJ2-2	TRBD1
CASSFRENTGELFF	TGTGCCAGCAGTTTCCGGGAGAACACCGGGGAGCTGTTTTTT	-	TRBV27	TRBJ2-2	-
CASSHAGGLGNEQFF	TGTGCCAGCAGCCACGCGGGAGGATTAGGGAATGAGCAGTTCTTC	-	TRBV6-5	TRBJ2-1	TRBD2
CASSRRPEAYSNQPQHF	TGTGCCAGTAGCCGACGGCCTGAGGCCTATAGCAATCAGCCCCAGCATTTT	-	TRBV19	TRBJ1-5	-
CASSLQGVFGPDEQFF	TGTGCCAGCAGCTTACAGGGTGTGTTTGGCCCTGATGAGCAGTTCTTC	-	TRBV13	TRBJ2-1	-
CASSITSGDTQYF	TGTGCCAGTAGTATTACTAGCGGAGATACGCAGTATTTT	-	TRBV19	TRBJ2-3	TRBD2
CASSEYLEKDEQFF	TGTGCCAGCAGTGAATACCTAGAAAAAGATGAGCAGTTCTTC	-	TRBV25-1	TRBJ2-1	-
CASSVTSGSSPVTQYF	TGCGCCAGCAGCGTGACTAGCGGGAGTTCTCCAGTGACCCAGTACTTC	-	TRBV5-1	TRBJ2-5	TRBD2
CATRAGNNYGYTF	TGTGCCACCCGGGCAGGGAATAACTATGGCTACACCTTC	-	TRBV7-9	TRBJ1-2	-
CASSPLWGGETQYF	TGTGCCAGCAGCCCCCTATGGGGGGGGGAGACCCAGTACTTC	-	TRBV11-2	TRBJ2-5	TRBD2
CASTPGRRPTDTQYF	TGTGCCAGCACCCCTGGGAGACGGCCCACAGATACGCAGTATTTT	once	TRBV25-1	TRBJ2-3	-
CASSQPDSEETEAFF	TGCGCCAGCAGCCAACCCGACAGCGAAGAGACTGAAGCTTTCTTT	-	TRBV4-1	TRBJ1-1	-
CASSQENRGIGELFF	TGTGCCAGCAGCCAAGAGAACAGGGGAATCGGGGAGCTGTTTTTT	-	TRBV4-2	TRBJ2-2	TRBD1
CASSQEPRAGGANVLTF	TGCGCCAGCAGCCAAGAGCCCAGGGCGGGAGGGGCCAACGTCCTGACTTTC	-	TRBV4-1	TRBJ2-6	-
CASSARTGPGVRSDTGELFF	TGTGCCAGCAGTGCCCGGACAGGGCCAGGAGTAAGGTCGGACACCGGGGAGCTGTTTTTT	-	TRBV6-1	TRBJ2-2	TRBD1